These 2 T cell receptor beta chains were all obtained from the same sample, sequenced in a study of vaccination and CD4 T cells after COVID-19. The sample's treatment: roughly 11-day PBMC culture with coronavirus spike peptide pools or control peptides (ViraFEST assay). Cultured CD4+ T-cell DNA underwent Oncomine TCR Beta short-read sequencing. Each CDR3 protein is one row after TCRdb ran MiXCR on the PCR reads. The sample has more than 10,000 distinct CDR3 sequences; nearly 60% are singletons. Antigen specificity for these receptors is unknown. Material: cultured CD4+ T cells from blood, obtained after SARS-CoV-2 vaccination. These receptor sequences come from a human donor with COVID-19.

CDR3 nucleotide sequence: TGTGCCTGGAGGCGGGGGACGAACACTGAAGCTTTCTTT. This encodes CAWRRGTNTEAFF. V usage is TRBV30 and J usage is TRBJ1-1; possible D gene TRBD1, 5 bases. From germline, CDR1 is GTSNPN and CDR2 SVGIG (reference sequence). The CDR3 extends over 13 amino acids. Trimming removed 3 bases at V and 1 base at J, with 9 bases between.

J is TRBJ2-6 and V is TRBV2, with D maybe TRBD2 (6 bases). The CDR3 consists of 16 residues. Trimming stripped 11 bases from V and 0 bases from J, with 17 bases between. Germline-derived CDR1 and CDR2 are SNHLY and FYNNEI. CDR3: CAGGQGRNSGANVLTF. In DNA form, the CDR3 reads TGTGCCGGAGGGCAGGGCAGAAACTCTGGGGCCAACGTCCTGACTTTC.